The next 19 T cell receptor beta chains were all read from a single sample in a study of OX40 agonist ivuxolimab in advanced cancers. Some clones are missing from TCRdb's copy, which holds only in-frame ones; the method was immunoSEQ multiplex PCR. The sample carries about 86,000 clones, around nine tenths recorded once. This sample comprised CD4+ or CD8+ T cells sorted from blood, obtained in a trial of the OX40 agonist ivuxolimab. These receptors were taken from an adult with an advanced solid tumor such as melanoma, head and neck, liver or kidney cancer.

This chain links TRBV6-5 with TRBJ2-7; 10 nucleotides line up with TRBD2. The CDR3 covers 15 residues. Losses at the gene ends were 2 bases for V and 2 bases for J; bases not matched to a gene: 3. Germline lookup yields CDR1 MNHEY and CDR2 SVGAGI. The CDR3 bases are TGTGCCAGCAGTTACCTGGGACTAGCGACCTACGAGCAGTACTTC. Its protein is CASSYLGLATYEQYF.

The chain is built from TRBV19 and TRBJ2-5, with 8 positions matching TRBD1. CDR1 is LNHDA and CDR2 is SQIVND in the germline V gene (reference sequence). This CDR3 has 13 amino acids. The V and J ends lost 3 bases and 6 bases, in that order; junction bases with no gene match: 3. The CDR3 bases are TGTGCCAGTAGTATCCAGGGGGCGAAGACCCAGTACTTC. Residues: CASSIQGAKTQYF.

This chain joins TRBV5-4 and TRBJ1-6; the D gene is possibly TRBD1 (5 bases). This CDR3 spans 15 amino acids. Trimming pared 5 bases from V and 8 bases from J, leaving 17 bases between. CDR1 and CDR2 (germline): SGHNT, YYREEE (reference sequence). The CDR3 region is CASSSGGVTHSPLHF. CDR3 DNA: TGTGCCAGCAGTTCGGGAGGGGTTACACATTCACCCCTCCACTTT. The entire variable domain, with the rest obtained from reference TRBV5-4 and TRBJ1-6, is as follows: ETGVTQSPTHLIKTRGQQVTLRCSSQSGHNTVSWYQQALGQGPQFIFQYYREEENGRGNFPPRFSGLQFPNYSSELNVNALELDDSALYLCASSSGGVTHSPLHFGNGTRLTVT.

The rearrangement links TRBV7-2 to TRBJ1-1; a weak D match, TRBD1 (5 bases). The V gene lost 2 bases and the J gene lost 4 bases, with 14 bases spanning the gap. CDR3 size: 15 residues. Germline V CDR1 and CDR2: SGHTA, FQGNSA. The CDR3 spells CASSLTLGVPTEAFF. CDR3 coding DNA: TGTGCCAGCAGCTTAACCCTGGGGGTACCCACTGAAGCTTTCTTT.

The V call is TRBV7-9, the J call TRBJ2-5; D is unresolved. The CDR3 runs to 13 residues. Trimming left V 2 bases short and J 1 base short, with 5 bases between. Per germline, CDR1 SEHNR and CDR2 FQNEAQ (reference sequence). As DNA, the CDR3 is TGTGCCAGCAGCTTAATCAGCCAAGAGACCCAGTACTTC. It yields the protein CASSLISQETQYF.

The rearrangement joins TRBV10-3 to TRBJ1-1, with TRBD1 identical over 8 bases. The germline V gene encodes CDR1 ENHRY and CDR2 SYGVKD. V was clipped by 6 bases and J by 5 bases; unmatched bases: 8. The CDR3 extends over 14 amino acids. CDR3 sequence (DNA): TGTGCCATCAGCCAGGGGGCAATGGGGACTGAAGCTTTCTTT. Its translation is CAISQGAMGTEAFF.

In DNA form, the CDR3 reads TGTGCCACCAATCGACTAGCGGGGGATGGAGATACGCAGTATTTT. The encoded protein is CATNRLAGDGDTQYF. The V gene is TRBV15, the J gene TRBJ2-3, with 12 bases aligning to TRBD2. V was clipped by 7 bases and J by 5 bases; unmatched bases: 7. The CDR3 runs to 15 residues. CDR1 and CDR2 from the germline V gene are LNHNV and YYDKDF (reference sequence).

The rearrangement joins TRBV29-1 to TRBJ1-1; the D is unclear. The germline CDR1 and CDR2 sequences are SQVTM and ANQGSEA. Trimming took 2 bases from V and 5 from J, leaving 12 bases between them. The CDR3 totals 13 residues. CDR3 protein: CSVETVVGTEAFF. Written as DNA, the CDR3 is TGCAGCGTTGAAACCGTGGTAGGAACTGAAGCTTTCTTT. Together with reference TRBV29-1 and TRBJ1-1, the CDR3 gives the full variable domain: SAVISQKPSRDICQRGTSLTIQCQVDSQVTMMFWYRQQPGQSLTLIATANQGSEATYESGFVIDKFPISRPNLTFSTLTVSNMSPEDSSIYLCSVETVVGTEAFFGQGTRLTVV.

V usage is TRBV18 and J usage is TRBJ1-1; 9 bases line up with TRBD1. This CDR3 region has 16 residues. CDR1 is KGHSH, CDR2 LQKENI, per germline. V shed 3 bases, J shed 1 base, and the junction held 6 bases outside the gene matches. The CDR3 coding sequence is TGTGCCAGCTCACCCCCGGGACAGGGACCGAACACTGAAGCTTTCTTT. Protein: CASSPPGQGPNTEAFF.

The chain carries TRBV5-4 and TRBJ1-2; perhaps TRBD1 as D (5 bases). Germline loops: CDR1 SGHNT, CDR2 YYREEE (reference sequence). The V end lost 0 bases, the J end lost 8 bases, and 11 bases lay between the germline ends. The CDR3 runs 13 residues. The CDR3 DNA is TGTGCCAGCAGCTTGGGGGGCGATTCGGGCTACACCTTC. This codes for CASSLGGDSGYTF.

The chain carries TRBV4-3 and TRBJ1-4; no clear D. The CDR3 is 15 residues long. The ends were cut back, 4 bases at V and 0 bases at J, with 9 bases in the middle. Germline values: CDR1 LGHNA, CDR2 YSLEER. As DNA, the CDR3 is TGCGCCAGCAGCCCCCCAGGTGCAACTAATGAAAAACTGTTTTTT. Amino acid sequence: CASSPPGATNEKLFF.

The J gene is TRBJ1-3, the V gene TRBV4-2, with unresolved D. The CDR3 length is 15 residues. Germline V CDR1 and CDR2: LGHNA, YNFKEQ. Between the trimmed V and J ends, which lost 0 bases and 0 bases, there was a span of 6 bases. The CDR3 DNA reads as TGTGCCAGCAGCCAAGACCCCAGCTCTGGAAACACCATATATTTT. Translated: CASSQDPSSGNTIYF.

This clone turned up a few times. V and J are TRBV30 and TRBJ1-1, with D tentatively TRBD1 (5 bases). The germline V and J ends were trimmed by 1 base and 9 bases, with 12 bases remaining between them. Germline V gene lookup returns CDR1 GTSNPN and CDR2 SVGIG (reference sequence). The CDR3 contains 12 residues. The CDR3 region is CAWSDGGWQAFF. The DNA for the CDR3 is TGTGCCTGGAGTGACGGGGGGTGGCAAGCTTTCTTT.

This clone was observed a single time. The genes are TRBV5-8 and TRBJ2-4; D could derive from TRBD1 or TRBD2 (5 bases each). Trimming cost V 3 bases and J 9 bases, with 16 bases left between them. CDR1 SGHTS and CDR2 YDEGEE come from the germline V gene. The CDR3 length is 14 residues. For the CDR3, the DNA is TGTGCCAGCAGCTCCGGGGCAGGATTGGCCATTCAGTACTTC. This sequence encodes CASSSGAGLAIQYF.

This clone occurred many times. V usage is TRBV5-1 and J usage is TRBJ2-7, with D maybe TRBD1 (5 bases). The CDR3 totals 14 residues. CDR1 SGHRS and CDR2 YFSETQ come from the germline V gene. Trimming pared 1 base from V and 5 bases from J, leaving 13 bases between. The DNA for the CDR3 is TGCGCCAGCAGCTTGAGTCAGGGAAACCACGAGCAGTACTTC. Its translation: CASSLSQGNHEQYF.

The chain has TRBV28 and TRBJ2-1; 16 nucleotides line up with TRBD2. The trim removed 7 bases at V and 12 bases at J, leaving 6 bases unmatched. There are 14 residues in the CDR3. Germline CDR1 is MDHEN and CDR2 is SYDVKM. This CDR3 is CASTMGLAGGLQFF. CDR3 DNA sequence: TGTGCCAGCACCATGGGACTAGCGGGAGGGCTGCAGTTCTTC.

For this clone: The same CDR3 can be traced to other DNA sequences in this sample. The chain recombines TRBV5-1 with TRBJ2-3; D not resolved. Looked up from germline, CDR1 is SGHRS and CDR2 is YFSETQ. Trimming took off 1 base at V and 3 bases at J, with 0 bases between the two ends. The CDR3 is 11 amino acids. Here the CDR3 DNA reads TGCGCCAGCAGCTTGACAGATACGCAGTATTTT. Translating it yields CASSLTDTQYF. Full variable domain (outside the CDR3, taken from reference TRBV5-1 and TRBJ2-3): KAGVTQTPRYLIKTRGQQVTLSCSPISGHRSVSWYQQTPGQGLQFLFEYFSETQRNKGNFPGRFSGRQFSNSRSEMNVSTLELGDSALYLCASSLTDTQYFGPGTRLTVL.

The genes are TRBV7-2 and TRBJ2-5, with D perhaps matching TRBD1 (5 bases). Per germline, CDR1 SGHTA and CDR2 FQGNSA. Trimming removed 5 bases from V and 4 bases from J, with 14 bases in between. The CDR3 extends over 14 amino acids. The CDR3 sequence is CASSPPWGRETQYF. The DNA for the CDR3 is TGTGCCAGCAGCCCCCCCTGGGGCAGAGAGACCCAGTACTTC.

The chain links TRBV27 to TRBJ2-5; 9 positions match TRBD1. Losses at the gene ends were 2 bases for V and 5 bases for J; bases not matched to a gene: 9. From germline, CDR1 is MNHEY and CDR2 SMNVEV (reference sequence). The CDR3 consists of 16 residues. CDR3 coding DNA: TGTGCCAGCAGTTTAGGTCCGGGACAGGGTTCTGAGACCCAGTACTTC. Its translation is CASSLGPGQGSETQYF.